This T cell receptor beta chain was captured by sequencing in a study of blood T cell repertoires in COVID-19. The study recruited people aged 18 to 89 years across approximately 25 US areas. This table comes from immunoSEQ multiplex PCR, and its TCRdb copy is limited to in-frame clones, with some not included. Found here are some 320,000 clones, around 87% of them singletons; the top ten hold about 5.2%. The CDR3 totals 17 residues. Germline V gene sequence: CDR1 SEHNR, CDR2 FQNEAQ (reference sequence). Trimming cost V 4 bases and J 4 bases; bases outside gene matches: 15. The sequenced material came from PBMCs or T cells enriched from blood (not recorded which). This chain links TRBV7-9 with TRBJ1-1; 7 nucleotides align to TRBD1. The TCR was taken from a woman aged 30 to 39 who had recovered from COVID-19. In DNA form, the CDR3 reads TGTGCCAGCAGCTCCCCTCGGGACAGAGATCGAGGCACTGAAGCTTTCTTT. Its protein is CASSSPRDRDRGTEAFF. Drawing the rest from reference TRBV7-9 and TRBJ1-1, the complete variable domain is DTGVSQNPRHKITKRGQNVTFRCDPISEHNRLYWYRQTLGQGPEFLTYFQNEAQLEKSRLLSDRFSAERPKGSFSTLEIQRTEQGDSAMYLCASSSPRDRDRGTEAFFGQGTRLTVV.